These T cell receptor beta chains were read from a single sample in a study of blood T cell repertoires in COVID-19. The data were produced by immunoSEQ multiplex PCR, yet TCRdb's version contains in-frame clones alone and is incomplete. Seen here are around 94,000 clones, roughly 80% observed once, and the top ten hold over 15%. The sequencing sample was made of peripheral blood. All receptors derive from a human donor in a cohort sampled during active COVID-19. Both conserved end residues are part of each CDR3. D genes are given only for firm matches. The size field is filled for only some rows; it gives once, few, many or a size class.

clone_size: .
cdr3_length: 17
j_call: TRBJ2-3
v_call: TRBV29-1
d_call: TRBD2
cdr3_aa: CSVSGLAGGGGTDTQYF
cdr3_nt: TGCAGCGTTTCGGGACTAGCGGGAGGTGGAGGCACAGATACGCAGTATTTT

clone_size: .
cdr3_length: 17
j_call: TRBJ2-3
v_call: TRBV27
d_call: TRBD1
cdr3_aa: CASRTPSGDSSTDTQYF
cdr3_nt: TGTGCCAGCAGGACCCCATCCGGGGACAGTAGCACAGATACGCAGTATTTT

clone_size: .
cdr3_length: 15
j_call: TRBJ2-3
v_call: TRBV6-5
d_call: TRBD1
cdr3_aa: CASSLRDRASDTQYF
cdr3_nt: TGTGCCAGCAGCCTGCGGGACAGGGCGTCAGATACGCAGTATTTT

clone_size: .
cdr3_length: 13
j_call: TRBJ1-3
v_call: TRBV28
d_call: .
cdr3_aa: CASRQSSGNTIYF
cdr3_nt: TGTGCCAGCAGACAAAGCTCTGGAAACACCATATATTTT

clone_size: few
cdr3_length: 13
j_call: TRBJ1-1
v_call: TRBV24-1
d_call: .
cdr3_aa: CATSEETNTEAFF
cdr3_nt: TGTGCCACCAGTGAGGAGACGAACACTGAAGCTTTCTTT

clone_size: few
cdr3_length: 13
j_call: TRBJ1-5
v_call: TRBV28
d_call: .
cdr3_aa: CASSLPTNQPQHF
cdr3_nt: TGTGCCAGCAGTTTACCGACAAATCAGCCCCAGCATTTT

clone_size: .
cdr3_length: 11
j_call: TRBJ2-1
v_call: TRBV6-5
d_call: .
cdr3_aa: CASHSSGEQFF
cdr3_nt: TGTGCCAGCCATAGCTCCGGTGAGCAGTTCTTC

clone_size: .
cdr3_length: 15
j_call: TRBJ2-7
v_call: TRBV2
d_call: TRBD2
cdr3_aa: CASSSTGTRRLEQYF
cdr3_nt: TGTGCCAGCAGTTCCACCGGGACTAGACGTCTCGAGCAGTACTTC

clone_size: .
cdr3_length: 15
j_call: TRBJ2-7
v_call: TRBV27
d_call: .
cdr3_aa: CASGTIRRSSYEQYF
cdr3_nt: TGTGCCAGCGGAACGATCAGACGGAGCTCCTACGAGCAGTACTTC

clone_size: .
cdr3_length: 14
j_call: TRBJ2-7
v_call: TRBV19
d_call: .
cdr3_aa: CASSRTGGPYEQYF
cdr3_nt: TGTGCCAGTAGTAGAACGGGGGGCCCCTACGAGCAGTACTTC

clone_size: .
cdr3_length: 14
j_call: TRBJ1-1
v_call: TRBV10-3
d_call: .
cdr3_aa: CAISESTVGTEAFF
cdr3_nt: TGTGCCATCAGTGAGTCGACAGTGGGCACTGAAGCTTTCTTT

clone_size: .
cdr3_length: 13
j_call: TRBJ2-5
v_call: TRBV30
d_call: TRBD2
cdr3_aa: CAWSEEREATQYF
cdr3_nt: TGTGCCTGGAGTGAGGAGCGGGAGGCGACCCAGTACTTC

clone_size: .
cdr3_length: 16
j_call: TRBJ2-7
v_call: TRBV10-3
d_call: .
cdr3_aa: CAISESPSGTAYEQYF
cdr3_nt: TGTGCCATCAGTGAGAGTCCCAGCGGCACCGCCTACGAGCAGTACTTC

clone_size: .
cdr3_length: 14
j_call: TRBJ2-7
v_call: TRBV7-2
d_call: TRBD2
cdr3_aa: CASSLRGGRGEQYF
cdr3_nt: TGTGCCAGCAGCTTAAGGGGCGGGAGGGGCGAGCAGTACTTC

clone_size: once
cdr3_length: 14
j_call: TRBJ1-4
v_call: TRBV5-1
d_call: .
cdr3_aa: CASSLGQTNEKLFF
cdr3_nt: TGCGCCAGCAGCCTCGGACAGACTAATGAAAAACTGTTTTTT

clone_size: .
cdr3_length: 13
j_call: TRBJ2-5
v_call: TRBV3-1/TRBV3-2
d_call: .
cdr3_aa: CASRTESGQTQYF
cdr3_nt: TGTGCCAGCAGAACCGAGTCAGGTCAGACCCAGTACTTC

clone_size: .
cdr3_length: 16
j_call: TRBJ2-5
v_call: TRBV7-6
d_call: TRBD1
cdr3_aa: CASSLLDRGRGETQYF
cdr3_nt: TGTGCCAGCAGCTTACTGGACAGGGGGAGGGGAGAGACCCAGTACTTC

clone_size: few
cdr3_length: 15
j_call: TRBJ1-6
v_call: TRBV30
d_call: TRBD1
cdr3_aa: CAWSSPDRVNSPLHF
cdr3_nt: TGTGCCTGGAGTTCCCCGGACAGGGTGAATTCACCCCTCCACTTT

clone_size: .
cdr3_length: 16
j_call: TRBJ2-7
v_call: TRBV7-2
d_call: TRBD1
cdr3_aa: CASSLNPGQANYEQYF
cdr3_nt: TGTGCCAGCAGCCTAAACCCGGGACAGGCTAACTACGAGCAGTACTTC

clone_size: .
cdr3_length: 16
j_call: TRBJ2-3
v_call: TRBV3-1/TRBV3-2
d_call: TRBD2
cdr3_aa: CASSPPGAGGADTQYF
cdr3_nt: TGTGCCAGCAGCCCCCCAGGAGCGGGAGGGGCAGATACGCAGTATTTT

clone_size: .
cdr3_length: 13
j_call: TRBJ1-2
v_call: TRBV12-3/TRBV12-4
d_call: .
cdr3_aa: CASSRRDTYGYTF
cdr3_nt: TGTGCCAGCAGTCGCCGGGACACCTATGGCTACACCTTC

clone_size: once
cdr3_length: 13
j_call: TRBJ2-7
v_call: TRBV28
d_call: TRBD1
cdr3_aa: CASSRYTGDEQYF
cdr3_nt: TGTGCCAGCAGCCGATATACAGGGGACGAGCAGTACTTC

clone_size: few
cdr3_length: 15
j_call: TRBJ1-4
v_call: TRBV28
d_call: TRBD1
cdr3_aa: CASSSRQGRGEKLFF
cdr3_nt: TGTGCCAGCAGTTCCAGACAGGGGAGGGGTGAAAAACTGTTTTTT

clone_size: .
cdr3_length: 14
j_call: TRBJ1-4
v_call: TRBV19
d_call: TRBD1
cdr3_aa: CASRWTGNQEKLFF
cdr3_nt: TGTGCCAGTAGGTGGACAGGGAATCAGGAAAAACTGTTTTTT

clone_size: .
cdr3_length: 13
j_call: TRBJ1-3
v_call: TRBV12-3/TRBV12-4
d_call: .
cdr3_aa: CASRATSGNTIYF
cdr3_nt: TGTGCCAGCAGGGCCACCTCTGGAAACACCATATATTTT

clone_size: .
cdr3_length: 16
j_call: TRBJ1-6
v_call: TRBV5-1
d_call: TRBD1
cdr3_aa: CASSSLDRGDNSPLHF
cdr3_nt: TGCGCCAGCAGCTCACTAGACAGGGGCGATAATTCACCCCTCCACTTT

clone_size: .
cdr3_length: 15
j_call: TRBJ2-3
v_call: TRBV5-1
d_call: .
cdr3_aa: CASSLGQALADTQYF
cdr3_nt: TGCGCCAGCAGCTTGGGACAGGCTCTGGCAGATACGCAGTATTTT

clone_size: .
cdr3_length: 14
j_call: TRBJ2-1
v_call: TRBV5-1
d_call: .
cdr3_aa: CASSLSGTSAGQFF
cdr3_nt: TGCGCCAGCAGCTTGTCTGGGACTTCCGCCGGTCAGTTCTTC

clone_size: .
cdr3_length: 18
j_call: TRBJ2-6
v_call: TRBV18
d_call: TRBD1
cdr3_aa: CASSPVRGQYSGANVLTF
cdr3_nt: TGTGCCAGCTCACCGGTCAGGGGACAGTACTCTGGGGCCAACGTCCTGACTTTC

clone_size: .
cdr3_length: 13
j_call: TRBJ2-5
v_call: TRBV11-3
d_call: .
cdr3_aa: CASSLFGQETQYF
cdr3_nt: TGTGCCAGCAGCTTATTCGGGCAAGAGACCCAGTACTTC

clone_size: .
cdr3_length: 13
j_call: TRBJ2-1
v_call: TRBV7-2
d_call: TRBD2
cdr3_aa: CASRAGVRNEQFF
cdr3_nt: TGTGCCAGCCGGGCGGGAGTTCGGAATGAGCAGTTCTTC

clone_size: .
cdr3_length: 16
j_call: TRBJ1-1
v_call: TRBV28
d_call: TRBD1
cdr3_aa: CAIAPGDRGMNTEAFF
cdr3_nt: TGTGCCATCGCCCCCGGGGACAGGGGTATGAACACTGAAGCTTTCTTT

clone_size: .
cdr3_length: 14
j_call: TRBJ1-4
v_call: TRBV19
d_call: TRBD1
cdr3_aa: CASSITGAGEKLFF
cdr3_nt: TGTGCCAGTAGTATTACAGGGGCGGGAGAAAAACTGTTTTTT

clone_size: .
cdr3_length: 15
j_call: TRBJ1-3
v_call: TRBV10-3
d_call: .
cdr3_aa: CAISAAGRTGNTIYF
cdr3_nt: TGTGCCATCAGTGCGGCTGGGCGCACAGGAAACACCATATATTTT

clone_size: .
cdr3_length: 11
j_call: TRBJ1-2
v_call: TRBV29-1
d_call: .
cdr3_aa: CSVDGPIGYTF
cdr3_nt: TGCAGCGTTGATGGGCCTATTGGCTACACCTTC

clone_size: .
cdr3_length: 14
j_call: TRBJ1-5
v_call: TRBV6-5
d_call: .
cdr3_aa: CASSRQTSNQPQHF
cdr3_nt: TGTGCCAGCAGTCGACAGACTAGCAATCAGCCCCAGCATTTT

clone_size: .
cdr3_length: 16
j_call: TRBJ2-7
v_call: TRBV3-1/TRBV3-2
d_call: TRBD2
cdr3_aa: CASSQGLAGVSHEQYF
cdr3_nt: TGTGCCAGCAGCCAAGGACTAGCGGGAGTATCCCACGAGCAGTACTTC

clone_size: .
cdr3_length: 14
j_call: TRBJ2-7
v_call: TRBV18
d_call: TRBD1
cdr3_aa: CASSAGTGSNEQYF
cdr3_nt: TGTGCCAGCTCTGCCGGGACAGGGAGCAACGAGCAGTACTTC

clone_size: .
cdr3_length: 13
j_call: TRBJ1-4
v_call: TRBV5-4
d_call: .
cdr3_aa: CASSLGLEGKLFF
cdr3_nt: TGTGCCAGCAGCTTGGGCTTAGAGGGAAAACTGTTTTTT

clone_size: few
cdr3_length: 13
j_call: TRBJ1-1
v_call: TRBV5-1
d_call: .
cdr3_aa: CASSGPGDTEAFF
cdr3_nt: TGCGCCAGCAGCGGACCAGGGGACACTGAAGCTTTCTTT

clone_size: .
cdr3_length: 17
j_call: TRBJ1-5
v_call: TRBV21-1
d_call: .
cdr3_aa: CASSKVGSAGKNQPQHF
cdr3_nt: TGTGCCAGCAGCAAAGTAGGGTCGGCAGGGAAGAATCAGCCCCAGCATTTT

clone_size: once
cdr3_length: 15
j_call: TRBJ1-3
v_call: TRBV19
d_call: .
cdr3_aa: CASSIEAAAANTIYF
cdr3_nt: TGTGCCAGTAGTATAGAGGCGGCGGCGGCAAACACCATATATTTT

clone_size: .
cdr3_length: 10
j_call: TRBJ1-3
v_call: TRBV19
d_call: .
cdr3_aa: CAAGADTIYF
cdr3_nt: TGTGCCGCAGGGGCCGACACCATATATTTT

clone_size: .
cdr3_length: 16
j_call: TRBJ2-6
v_call: TRBV27
d_call: TRBD1
cdr3_aa: CASRGDRTSGANVLTF
cdr3_nt: TGTGCCAGCAGGGGGGACAGGACATCTGGGGCCAACGTCCTGACTTTC

clone_size: .
cdr3_length: 15
j_call: TRBJ2-7
v_call: TRBV5-5
d_call: .
cdr3_aa: CASSPYSGPSYEQYF
cdr3_nt: TGTGCCAGCAGCCCATATAGCGGACCCTCCTACGAGCAGTACTTC